Listed here are 12 T cell receptor beta chains from one sample, sequenced in a study of blood T cell repertoires in COVID-19. Only in-frame clones appear in the TCRdb table, and some are missing; sequencing was by immunoSEQ multiplex PCR. The sample has around 220,000 clones; 80% to 90% are singletons. The specimen sequenced was peripheral blood. The receptors here all came from a man aged 45-60 years with acute or convalescent COVID-19.

The gene calls are TRBV5-8 and TRBJ2-5; a weak D match, TRBD2 (6 bases). Germline V gives CDR1 SGHTS, CDR2 YDEGEE. The CDR3 is 16 amino acids. The V end was cut by 4 bases, the J end by 3 bases, with 19 bases between. The CDR3 DNA is TGTGCCAGCAGCAGGGGCACCGGGACTCTAAAAGAGACCCAGTACTTC. It codes for CASSRGTGTLKETQYF.

The rearrangement uses TRBV5-1 and TRBJ1-1, with D unclear. Trimming stripped 1 base from V and 2 bases from J, with 12 bases between. Germline-derived CDR1 and CDR2 are SGHRS and YFSETQ. The CDR3 loop spans 15 amino acids. The CDR3 spells CASSLTPTRNTEAFF. Here the CDR3 DNA reads TGCGCCAGCAGCTTGACGCCGACAAGAAACACTGAAGCTTTCTTT.

V and J are TRBV21-1 and TRBJ2-2; the table calls TRBD2, which could not be checked here. TRBV21-1 corresponds to a pseudogene. The CDR3 has 16 residues. The DNA of the CDR3 is TGTGGCTCGAGACTAGCGGGGGGGCAGATCACCGGGGAGCTGTTTTTT. Its protein is CGSRLAGGQITGELFF.

V usage is TRBV6-5 and J usage is TRBJ2-7, with D maybe TRBD2 (6 bases). V was clipped by 6 bases and J by 3 bases, with 12 bases between them. The CDR3 loop spans 13 amino acids. The germline V gene has CDR1 MNHEY and CDR2 SVGAGI. The CDR3 bases are TGTGCCAGCAGAAGGGCGGGGCTCTACGAGCAGTACTTC. Protein product: CASRRAGLYEQYF.

This clone was detected only a few times. This chain's CDR3 is CASSPPQQGGRYGYTF. The CDR3 coding sequence is TGTGCCAGCTCACCTCCCCAGCAGGGTGGCAGATATGGCTACACCTTC. V is TRBV18 and J is TRBJ1-2; D possibly corresponds to TRBD1 (5 bases). This CDR3 has 16 residues. Germline V gives CDR1 KGHSH, CDR2 LQKENI. Deletions cut 3 bases from V and 5 bases from J, with 19 bases between.

The chain combines TRBV5-6 with TRBJ1-1; 10 bases fit TRBD1. Unmatched junction bases numbered 4, after V lost 2 bases and J lost 3 bases. This CDR3 comprises 15 residues. Per germline, CDR1 SGHDT and CDR2 YYEEEE. The CDR3 DNA reads as TGTGCCAGCAGCTTCCGGACAGGGGGGTACACTGAAGCTTTCTTT. Its translation: CASSFRTGGYTEAFF.

The chain recombines TRBV6-6 with TRBJ1-2; TRBD1 aligns across 9 bases. With 4 bases clipped from V and 7 bases from J, the junction kept 7 bases outside the gene matches. CDR1 and CDR2 from the germline V gene are MNHNY and SVGAGI (reference sequence). The CDR3 spans 14 residues. CDR3 DNA sequence: TGTGCCAGCAGTTCTGGGACAGGGCCCTCTGGCTACACCTTC. Translation: CASSSGTGPSGYTF.

The V gene is TRBV9, the J gene TRBJ2-7, with 9 bases fitting TRBD1. Per the germline V gene, CDR1 is SGDLS and CDR2 is YYNGEE. J gave up 0 bases and V 4 bases, and 5 bases lay outside the gene matches. This CDR3 has 15 residues. CDR3 nucleotide sequence: TGTGCCAGCAGCCGACAGGGGGTGTCCTCCTACGAGCAGTACTTC. Its translation: CASSRQGVSSYEQYF. Combining the CDR3 with reference TRBV9 and TRBJ2-7 gives the whole variable domain DSGVTQTPKHLITATGQRVTLRCSPRSGDLSVYWYQQSLDQGLQFLIQYYNGEERAKGNILERFSAQQFPDLHSELNLSSLELGDSALYFCASSRQGVSSYEQYFGPGTRLTVT.

The genes are TRBV16 and TRBJ2-3; TRBD2 is a possible D gene (6 bases). The CDR3 loop spans 16 amino acids. The V and J ends lost 3 bases and 4 bases respectively, with 17 bases between them. In germline, CDR1 is KGHSY, CDR2 FQNENV. The CDR3 coding sequence is TGTGCCAGCAGCCACCTTGGGTCGGGGGTACCAGATACGCAGTATTTT. Protein sequence: CASSHLGSGVPDTQYF.

The chain joins TRBV27 to TRBJ1-3; D perhaps matches TRBD1 (5 bases). The germline V gene has CDR1 MNHEY and CDR2 SMNVEV (reference sequence). This CDR3 is 14 amino acids long. The ends were cut back, 8 bases at V and 0 bases at J, with 11 bases in the middle. The CDR3 loop is CASGQGYSGNTIYF. In DNA, the CDR3 is TGTGCCAGCGGGCAGGGATACTCTGGAAACACCATATATTTT.

Only one count was recorded for this clone. The V call is TRBV6-1, the J call TRBJ1-2; D gene uncertain. The germline gives CDR1 MNHNS, CDR2 SASEGT. V was pared by 2 bases and J by 4 bases, with 8 bases between. This CDR3 contains 13 residues. The CDR3 is CASSEPNSYGYTF. The CDR3 DNA reads as TGTGCCAGCAGTGAACCCAACTCCTATGGCTACACCTTC.

Points on this clone: Mismatch with germline at one junction end may stem from a read error. This chain links TRBV7-9 with TRBJ2-7, with D perhaps TRBD2 (6 bases). The germline V gene has CDR1 SEHNR and CDR2 FQNEAQ (reference sequence). The CDR3 is 12 residues long. The DNA for the CDR3 is TGTGCCAGCAGCCTAGCGCGCGCTGAGCAGTACTTC. It encodes CASSLARAEQYF. Looking up the rest from reference TRBV7-9 and TRBJ2-7 gives the full variable domain: DTGVSQNPRHKITKRGQNVTFRCDPISEHNRLYWYRQTLGQGPEFLTYFQNEAQLEKSRLLSDRFSAERPKGSFSTLEIQRTEQGDSAMYLCASSLARAEQYFGPGTRLTVT.